This T cell receptor (beta chain) emerged from a study of multiple sclerosis patients with progressive multifocal leukoencephalopathy. The assay was run at survey level. Clones were read by immunoSEQ multiplex PCR, and TCRdb kept only the in-frame ones, dropping some. The sample gives 25,000 to 35,000 clones, over 75% of which show up once; roughly 3.1% is in the top ten. This CDR3 has 14 residues. Germline CDR1 GTSNPN, CDR2 SVGIG (reference sequence). V gave up 3 bases and J gave up 8 bases; unmatched junction bases: 7. Remarks on this clone: In the same sample, other DNA sequences code for this CDR3.

Documented time point: time of PML onset. All PML patients were female, and all patients had earlier interferon beta. T3 blood samples were collected at the time of PML onset. This receptor was identified in a human donor with progressive multifocal leukoencephalopathy. The chain combines TRBV30 with TRBJ1-2; 12 bases fit TRBD1. Sequencing was performed on PBMCs, taken from a patient treated with natalizumab. CDR3 residues: CAWSGGQGARGYTF. The CDR3 DNA is TGTGCCTGGAGCGGGGGACAGGGGGCGCGGGGCTACACCTTC.